These T cell receptor beta chains were read from a single sample in a study of T-cell reconstitution after alpha-beta-depleted transplantation in children. Using its own MiXCR run on the PCR reads, TCRdb lists one record per CDR3 protein. The sample gives 700,000 to 950,000 distinct CDR3 sequences, roughly 15% of which show up once; about 5% is in the top ten. This specimen consisted of PBMCs, mostly from graft donor cells, obtained 360 days after TCRalphabeta/CD19-depleted stem cell transplant. These receptors all stem from a male patient younger than 18 who had a stem cell transplant for acute lymphoblastic leukemia, so the T cells may come from the graft donor. CDR3s include the opening cysteine and the closing phenylalanine or tryptophan. A D gene is named only where the DNA matches it firmly. Size is omitted from some rows. Given values are once, few, many or a class for expanded clones.

len | abundance | j_gene | d_gene | v_gene | CDR3nt | CDR3aa
13 | . | TRBJ2-1 | . | TRBV7-3 | TGTGCCAGCAGCCGGACGCAGGGCTATGAGCAGTTCTTC | CASSRTQGYEQFF
15 | . | TRBJ2-1 | TRBD2 | TRBV18 | TGTGCCAGCTCACCACCCCTGCGGGAGGGCCCTCGGCAGTTCTTC | CASSPPLREGPRQFF
12 | few | TRBJ2-7 | . | TRBV10-3 | TGTGCCATCAGTGAACAATCCTACGAGCAGTACTTC | CAISEQSYEQYF
17 | few | TRBJ2-7 | . | TRBV7-9 | TGTGCCAGCAGCTTAAGAGGGCGAGCTCCAGCAGGATACGAGCAGTACTTC | CASSLRGRAPAGYEQYF
12 | few | TRBJ1-2 | . | TRBV29-1 | TGCAGCGTTCCAGGGGACACCCCCGGCTACACCTTC | CSVPGDTPGYTF
15 | many | TRBJ2-5 | TRBD2 | TRBV12-3/TRBV12-4 | TGTGCCAGCAGCACCGGGACTAGCGGGAGAGAGACCCAGTACTTC | CASSTGTSGRETQYF
15 | few | TRBJ2-3 | TRBD2 | TRBV10-3 | TGTGCCATCAGTGCTGAGCGGGGGAACACAGATACGCAGTATTTT | CAISAERGNTDTQYF
15 | . | TRBJ2-7 | . | TRBV9 | TGTGCCAGCAGCGTAGGTGGATCGTCGGCTTACGAGCAGTACTTC | CASSVGGSSAYEQYF
17 | few | TRBJ2-3 | TRBD2 | TRBV7-9 | TGTTCCAGCAGCCCCTACTTAGCGGGAGAGGGAACAGATACGCAGTATTTT | CSSSPYLAGEGTDTQYF
14 | few | TRBJ2-3 | . | TRBV4-2 | TGTGCCAGCAGCCAAGATGGCAGGGCAGATACGCAGTATTTT | CASSQDGRADTQYF
11 | . | TRBJ2-1 | . | TRBV12-3/TRBV12-4 | TGTGCCAGCGGTAAGATTGGGGAGCAGTTCTTC | CASGKIGEQFF
15 | . | TRBJ2-7 | . | TRBV9 | TGTGCCAGCAGCGTAGGCCCGCTTTCGTCCTACGAGCAGTACTTC | CASSVGPLSSYEQYF
17 | . | TRBJ1-5 | TRBD1 | TRBV15 | TGTGCCACCAGCAGAGATTTAGGGGGCGCAAGGGATCAGCCCCAGCATTTT | CATSRDLGGARDQPQHF
16 | . | TRBJ2-3 | . | TRBV27 | TGTGCCAGCAGTTCCGTAACGGCCAGTGGCACAGATACGCAGTATTTT | CASSSVTASGTDTQYF
14 | few | TRBJ1-2 | TRBD1 | TRBV29-1 | TGCAGCGTTGCACAGGGGCCGCTCATCTATGGCTACACCTTC | CSVAQGPLIYGYTF
13 | . | TRBJ2-1 | TRBD2 | TRBV29-1 | TGCAGCCTCAGGGAGGGCTCCTACAATGAGCAGTTCTTC | CSLREGSYNEQFF
14 | many | TRBJ1-6 | TRBD1 | TRBV3-1 | TGTGCCAGCAGCTGGGGACAGATTAATTCACCCCTCCACTTT | CASSWGQINSPLHF
15 | . | TRBJ2-3 | TRBD1 | TRBV4-1 | TGCGCCAGCAGAGCCGGGACAGCTAGCACAGATACGCAGTATTTT | CASRAGTASTDTQYF
12 | . | TRBJ2-2 | . | TRBV12-3/TRBV12-4 | TGTGCCAGCACCTCCGGCTTCGGGGAGCTGTTTTTT | CASTSGFGELFF
19 | . | TRBJ2-3 | TRBD2 | TRBV7-8 | TGTGCCAGCAGCAACCCGGGACTAGCGGGAGAAGAGGGCACACGTACGCAGTATTTT | CASSNPGLAGEEGTRTQYF
17 | many | TRBJ1-3 | . | TRBV5-1 | TGCGCCAGCAGCTCGGACCCCGGGACGGCCTCTGGAAACACCATATATTTT | CASSSDPGTASGNTIYF
14 | . | TRBJ2-7 | . | TRBV7-2 | TGTGCCAGCAACCCGGTTGGGGCCTCCTACGAGCAGTACTTC | CASNPVGASYEQYF
17 | . | TRBJ2-5 | . | TRBV11-1 | TGTGCCAGCAGCCCAAGCCGCGGACTACCGTACCAAGAGACCCAGTACTTC | CASSPSRGLPYQETQYF
15 | . | TRBJ2-5 | TRBD2 | TRBV6-1 | TGTGCCAGCAGTGCCTTAGCAGCGGGAAGAGAGACCCAGTACTTC | CASSALAAGRETQYF
13 | many | TRBJ2-5 | . | TRBV29-1 | TGCAGCGTTGATTTGACTAGTGAGGGGGCCCAGTACTTC | CSVDLTSEGAQYF
16 | . | TRBJ1-2 | TRBD1 | TRBV18 | TGTGCCAGCTCCACGGGGACAGGGCCTTCCTTAGGTGACTACACCTTC | CASSTGTGPSLGDYTF
18 | . | TRBJ2-7 | . | TRBV5-1 | TGCGCCAGCAGCTTGGATCTTTTCACTGCGGCACGATCCTACGAGCAGTACTTC | CASSLDLFTAARSYEQYF
14 | . | TRBJ2-5 | . | TRBV7-9 | TGTGCCAGCAGCTTAGTTACGGGAGTGGAGACCCAGTACTTC | CASSLVTGVETQYF
12 | . | TRBJ2-5 | . | TRBV7-9 | TGTGCCAGCAGGGGACTCCGGGAGACCCAGTACTTC | CASRGLRETQYF
15 | few | TRBJ2-7 | TRBD1 | TRBV6-5 | TGTGCCAGCAGTTACGGGACAGGCCTTTCCTACGAGCAGTACTTC | CASSYGTGLSYEQYF
16 | many | TRBJ2-5 | . | TRBV5-1 | TGCGCCAGCAGCCAAGGACAGGCCCAAGGGAGGGAGACCCAGTACTTC | CASSQGQAQGRETQYF
16 | few | TRBJ1-1 | TRBD1 | TRBV28 | TGTGCCAGCAGTCAGGACAGGGTTCTGTCTGGCACTGAAGCTTTCTTT | CASSQDRVLSGTEAFF
11 | few | TRBJ2-7 | . | TRBV29-1 | TGCAGCGTTGACACTTTCTACGAGCAGTACTTC | CSVDTFYEQYF
16 | few | TRBJ2-4 | TRBD1 | TRBV10-3 | TGTGCCATCAGCGGAGCTGGGACAGGCGGGCAAGAGATTCAGTACTTC | CAISGAGTGGQEIQYF
15 | . | TRBJ2-1 | . | TRBV5-1 | TGCGCCAGCAGCCCCGGGACCCTAATATACAATGAGCAGTTCTTC | CASSPGTLIYNEQFF
17 | . | TRBJ2-2 | . | TRBV12-3/TRBV12-4 | TGTGCCAGCGCCTCCCCCCAGTACCATACGAACACCGGGGAGCTGTTTTTT | CASASPQYHTNTGELFF
14 | few | TRBJ2-7 | . | TRBV6-1 | TGTGCCAGCAGTGAAGCCTTGGATTTCTACGAGCAGTACTTC | CASSEALDFYEQYF
16 | . | TRBJ2-2 | . | TRBV20-1 | TGCAGTGCTAGCTCCCTCCCTGGAGTAAACACCGGGGAGCTGTTTTTT | CSASSLPGVNTGELFF
19 | few | TRBJ1-5 | . | TRBV11-1 | TGTGCCAGCAGCTTAGCGTGGGACGGCCCCCCGGGCAGCAATCAGCCCCAGCATTTT | CASSLAWDGPPGSNQPQHF
18 | few | TRBJ2-1 | TRBD2 | TRBV2 | TGTGCCAGCAGTGCTTTAGTAGCGGGAGGGCCTAGGAACAATGAGCAGTTCTTC | CASSALVAGGPRNNEQFF
16 | . | TRBJ2-7 | TRBD2 | TRBV20-1 | TGCAGTGCTAGAGAACTAGCGCCAGGGACCCCCTACGAGCAGTACTTC | CSARELAPGTPYEQYF
17 | few | TRBJ2-1 | . | TRBV11-2 | TGTGCCAGCAGCTTAGGCCCCGACGGTAGGCGATACAATGAGCAGTTCTTC | CASSLGPDGRRYNEQFF
14 | many | TRBJ2-1 | TRBD2 | TRBV7-6 | TGTGCCAGCAGGGGACTAGCGGGGAGGAATGAGCAGTTCTTC | CASRGLAGRNEQFF
15 | . | TRBJ1-5 | TRBD1 | TRBV20-1 | TGCAGTGCTTCAGGGGGCTGGCGGGGCAATCAGCCCCAGCATTTT | CSASGGWRGNQPQHF
16 | few | TRBJ2-1 | . | TRBV3-1 | TGTGCCAGCAGCCAAGATGCAGCGGGTAGACGCAATGAGCAGTTCTTC | CASSQDAAGRRNEQFF
13 | . | TRBJ1-2 | . | TRBV20-1 | TGCAGTGCTAGAGACTCCACAGGGCTCGGCTACACCTTC | CSARDSTGLGYTF
12 | few | TRBJ2-1 | . | TRBV5-1 | TGCGCCAGCAGCTCGACTAACAATCAGCAGTTCTTC | CASSSTNNQQFF
15 | . | TRBJ1-6 | TRBD1 | TRBV11-2 | TGTGCCAGCAGCGTCCAGGGGGCTAAGGGTTCACCCCTCCACTTT | CASSVQGAKGSPLHF
15 | . | TRBJ2-7 | TRBD1 | TRBV25-1 | TGTGCCAGCAGTGAGTGGACAGGGGGCGTATACGAGCAGTACTTC | CASSEWTGGVYEQYF
13 | . | TRBJ1-2 | TRBD1 | TRBV28 | TGTGCCAGCAAACAGGGGGCGTGGTATGGCTACACCTTC | CASKQGAWYGYTF
16 | . | TRBJ2-1 | TRBD2 | TRBV12-3/TRBV12-4 | TGTGCCAGCAGTTTAGGCGGGAGGAATACTTACAATGAGCAGTTCTTC | CASSLGGRNTYNEQFF
17 | many | TRBJ2-2 | . | TRBV7-8 | TGTGCCAGCAGCTTAGCCAAGGGTAGCAGCTACACCGGGGAGCTGTTTTTT | CASSLAKGSSYTGELFF
18 | . | TRBJ2-3 | TRBD1 | TRBV11-1 | TGTGCCAGCAGCCCTCAAGCCGGGACAGGGGGGAACACAGATACGCAGTATTTT | CASSPQAGTGGNTDTQYF
14 | few | TRBJ1-1 | . | TRBV29-1 | TGCAGCGTAGACGCCTCGGCAGGGCGGACTGAAGCTTTCTTT | CSVDASAGRTEAFF
18 | few | TRBJ2-5 | TRBD2 | TRBV4-1 | TGCGCCAGCAGCCAATCCCCCGGACTAGCGGGAGTGGCAGAGACCCAGTACTTC | CASSQSPGLAGVAETQYF